Listed below are T cell receptor beta chains from one sample, sequenced in a study of shared clonotypes between healthy human individuals. The table came from immunoSEQ multiplex PCR; TCRdb's copy has only in-frame clones and leaves some out. Of 2 million to 2.5 million clones listed, about 90% were seen once; the top ten hold 0.37%. The sequencing input was naive CD4+ T cells from PBMCs. These receptors all come from a young man in good health. Some clones in this sample may be carry-over from other donors' samples. Each CDR3 is given with its conserved first and last residue. The D gene is left open where the match is weak. Clone sizes are given selectively: once, few, many, or a class where the clone is expanded.

V gene: TRBV19; D gene: NA; clone size: NA; J gene: TRBJ1-1; CDR3 DNA: TGTGCCAGTAGTATCATCCGAGGGACTGAAGCTTTCTTT; CDR3 protein: CASSIIRGTEAFF
V gene: TRBV6-5; D gene: NA; clone size: once; J gene: TRBJ1-2; CDR3 DNA: TGTGCCAGCAGTTACCACCACCCCAACTATGGCTACACCTTC; CDR3 protein: CASSYHHPNYGYTF
V gene: TRBV10-2; D gene: TRBD1; clone size: NA; J gene: TRBJ2-1; CDR3 DNA: TGCGCCAGCAGTGAGTCGTTACAGGGGGCCTACAATGAGCAGTTCTTC; CDR3 protein: CASSESLQGAYNEQFF
V gene: TRBV5-8; D gene: NA; clone size: NA; J gene: TRBJ2-6; CDR3 DNA: TGTGCCAGTCGGCGCGGGCCCCTCAGGGCTGGGGCCAACGTCCTGACTTTC; CDR3 protein: CASRRGPLRAGANVLTF
V gene: TRBV28; D gene: TRBD1; clone size: NA; J gene: TRBJ2-1; CDR3 DNA: TGTGCCAGCAGCCCACAGGGGGCTCGCTCCAATGAGCAGTTCTTC; CDR3 protein: CASSPQGARSNEQFF
V gene: TRBV15; D gene: NA; clone size: NA; J gene: TRBJ1-5; CDR3 DNA: TGTGCCACCAGCACCTCCGGGACGACGCCGAATCAGCCCCAGCATTTT; CDR3 protein: CATSTSGTTPNQPQHF
V gene: TRBV9; D gene: TRBD2; clone size: NA; J gene: TRBJ2-2; CDR3 DNA: TGTGCCAGCAGCGTACTGAGCGGGGCGAACACCGGGGAGCTGTTTTTT; CDR3 protein: CASSVLSGANTGELFF
V gene: TRBV7-2; D gene: NA; clone size: NA; J gene: TRBJ2-5; CDR3 DNA: TGTGCCAGCAGCCAGGACCTGGGGACGCCCAAGGGGACCCAGTACTTC; CDR3 protein: CASSQDLGTPKGTQYF
V gene: TRBV11-2; D gene: NA; clone size: NA; J gene: TRBJ2-7; CDR3 DNA: TGTGCCAGCAGCCTCTCTGCGGGCGATTACTACGAGCAGTACTTC; CDR3 protein: CASSLSAGDYYEQYF
V gene: TRBV11-1; D gene: NA; clone size: NA; J gene: TRBJ2-3; CDR3 DNA: TGTGCCAGCAGACCGCGGCGGGGGCTAGGCACAGATACGCAGTATTTT; CDR3 protein: CASRPRRGLGTDTQYF
V gene: TRBV28; D gene: NA; clone size: NA; J gene: TRBJ1-2; CDR3 DNA: TGTGCCAGCGAAGGTCCGTCTGGTGAGGGGAGCCCCAACTATGGCTACACCTTC; CDR3 protein: CASEGPSGEGSPNYGYTF
V gene: TRBV5-8; D gene: NA; clone size: NA; J gene: TRBJ1-2; CDR3 DNA: TGTGCCAGCAGCGTAGGGGCCTATGGCTACACCTTC; CDR3 protein: CASSVGAYGYTF
V gene: TRBV19; D gene: TRBD2; clone size: NA; J gene: TRBJ2-7; CDR3 DNA: TGTGCCAGTAGTCCAGATCGACGGACTAGCGGGACCTACGAGCAGTACTTC; CDR3 protein: CASSPDRRTSGTYEQYF
V gene: TRBV5-1; D gene: TRBD2; clone size: NA; J gene: TRBJ2-1; CDR3 DNA: TGCGCCAGCAGCCTTAGCGGGAGGGCCAACAATGAGCAGTTCTTC; CDR3 protein: CASSLSGRANNEQFF
V gene: TRBV5-1; D gene: TRBD1; clone size: NA; J gene: TRBJ2-7; CDR3 DNA: TGCGCCAGCAGCTTGTGGACAGGGAGCTCCTACGAGCAGTACTTC; CDR3 protein: CASSLWTGSSYEQYF
V gene: TRBV10-3; D gene: NA; clone size: NA; J gene: TRBJ1-4; CDR3 DNA: TGTGCCTCCGCGGGCGACAGTTGGGAAAAACTGTTTTTT; CDR3 protein: CASAGDSWEKLFF
V gene: TRBV9; D gene: NA; clone size: NA; J gene: TRBJ1-5; CDR3 DNA: TGTGCCAGCAGCGTGGGCGGTTATCAGCCCCAGCATTTT; CDR3 protein: CASSVGGYQPQHF
V gene: TRBV28; D gene: NA; clone size: NA; J gene: TRBJ2-3; CDR3 DNA: TGTGCCAGCAGTTTCCGGCTTCCAGATACGCAGTATTTT; CDR3 protein: CASSFRLPDTQYF
V gene: TRBV18; D gene: TRBD1; clone size: NA; J gene: TRBJ2-3; CDR3 DNA: TGTGCCAGCTCACTGAGGCAGGGGGCTGGTGTGGATACGCAGTATTTT; CDR3 protein: CASSLRQGAGVDTQYF
V gene: TRBV6-5; D gene: TRBD2; clone size: NA; J gene: TRBJ2-7; CDR3 DNA: TGTGCCAGCAGTCCTACCCGGCGGGGGGCGAACGAGCAGTACTTC; CDR3 protein: CASSPTRRGANEQYF
V gene: TRBV2; D gene: NA; clone size: once; J gene: TRBJ2-1; CDR3 DNA: TGTGCCAGCCTCTCCGGGAGTGAGCAGTTCTTC; CDR3 protein: CASLSGSEQFF
V gene: TRBV6-5; D gene: NA; clone size: NA; J gene: TRBJ1-5; CDR3 DNA: TGTGCCAGCAGTTACTCGAAGGTCGGGGCTAATCAGCCCCAGCATTTT; CDR3 protein: CASSYSKVGANQPQHF
V gene: TRBV2; D gene: NA; clone size: once; J gene: TRBJ1-1; CDR3 DNA: TGTGCCAGCATTCTAGTAAAGAACACTGAAGCTTTCTTT; CDR3 protein: CASILVKNTEAFF
V gene: TRBV2; D gene: NA; clone size: NA; J gene: TRBJ2-2; CDR3 DNA: TGTGCCACCACGGGACATCCTTTACCCGGGGAGCTGTTTTTT; CDR3 protein: CATTGHPLPGELFF
V gene: TRBV6-5; D gene: NA; clone size: once; J gene: TRBJ1-6; CDR3 DNA: TGTGCCAGCAGTTACTGGGGGGATTCACCCCTCCACTTT; CDR3 protein: CASSYWGDSPLHF
V gene: TRBV6-5; D gene: NA; clone size: NA; J gene: TRBJ1-4; CDR3 DNA: TGTGCCAGCAGCTACGCTCCGGGTCCTCTTAATGAAAAACTGTTTTTT; CDR3 protein: CASSYAPGPLNEKLFF
V gene: TRBV6-5; D gene: NA; clone size: NA; J gene: TRBJ1-4; CDR3 DNA: TGTGCCAGCAGTTACTCGGCAGGGTTGAGTAATGAAAAACTGTTTTTT; CDR3 protein: CASSYSAGLSNEKLFF
V gene: TRBV5-1; D gene: TRBD1; clone size: NA; J gene: TRBJ2-2; CDR3 DNA: TGCGCCAGCAGCGGACAGGGGGCGCTTAGGAACGGGGAGCTGTTTTTT; CDR3 protein: CASSGQGALRNGELFF
V gene: TRBV4-1; D gene: TRBD2; clone size: once; J gene: TRBJ2-3; CDR3 DNA: TGCGCCAGCAGCCAAGGGACTAGCGGGAGGTTGGGGACAGATACGCAGTATTTT; CDR3 protein: CASSQGTSGRLGTDTQYF
V gene: TRBV15; D gene: NA; clone size: NA; J gene: TRBJ1-2; CDR3 DNA: TGTGCCACCAGCAGAGATCCAGGGCCCAACTATGGCTACACCTTC; CDR3 protein: CATSRDPGPNYGYTF
V gene: TRBV23-1; D gene: NA; clone size: NA; J gene: TRBJ2-7; CDR3 DNA: TGCGCCAGCAGAAAGGACAGATCCTACGAGCAGTACTTC; CDR3 protein: CASRKDRSYEQYF
V gene: TRBV5-4; D gene: NA; clone size: NA; J gene: TRBJ2-2; CDR3 DNA: TGTGCCAGCAGCTGGGGCGGGGGCGCGACCGGGGAGCTGTTTTTT; CDR3 protein: CASSWGGGATGELFF
V gene: TRBV2; D gene: TRBD1; clone size: NA; J gene: TRBJ2-2; CDR3 DNA: TGTGCCAGCAGCCCCGGGACAGGTACCGGGGAGCTGTTTTTT; CDR3 protein: CASSPGTGTGELFF
V gene: TRBV6-6; D gene: TRBD1; clone size: NA; J gene: TRBJ1-1; CDR3 DNA: TGTGCCAGCAGTTCTACGGGACAGGGGAACACTGAAGCTTTCTTT; CDR3 protein: CASSSTGQGNTEAFF
V gene: TRBV10-1; D gene: NA; clone size: NA; J gene: TRBJ2-5; CDR3 DNA: TGCGCCAGCAGAAAAAAGAGGGGCCAGTACTTC; CDR3 protein: CASRKKRGQYF
V gene: TRBV28; D gene: NA; clone size: NA; J gene: TRBJ2-3; CDR3 DNA: TGTGCCAGCAGAGAAAAGGGAACAGATACGCAGTATTTT; CDR3 protein: CASREKGTDTQYF
V gene: TRBV29-1; D gene: TRBD2; clone size: NA; J gene: TRBJ2-1; CDR3 DNA: TGCAGCGTGAGGGCTAGCGGGAGCAATGAGCAGTTCTTC; CDR3 protein: CSVRASGSNEQFF
V gene: TRBV5-4; D gene: TRBD2; clone size: NA; J gene: TRBJ2-1; CDR3 DNA: TGTGCCAGCAGCTTGGGACTAGCCGGCAATGAGCAGTTCTTC; CDR3 protein: CASSLGLAGNEQFF
V gene: TRBV30; D gene: NA; clone size: NA; J gene: TRBJ2-2; CDR3 DNA: TGTGCCTCGGAGGGTAACACCGGGGAGCTGTTTTTT; CDR3 protein: CASEGNTGELFF
V gene: TRBV14; D gene: NA; clone size: NA; J gene: TRBJ2-1; CDR3 DNA: TGTGCCAGCAGCCAAGGGAGGGTTACCTACAATGAGCAGTTCTTC; CDR3 protein: CASSQGRVTYNEQFF
V gene: TRBV6-1; D gene: NA; clone size: NA; J gene: TRBJ2-7; CDR3 DNA: TGTGCCAGCAGTGAACGTGACACCGTCTACGAGCAGTACTTC; CDR3 protein: CASSERDTVYEQYF
V gene: TRBV7-2; D gene: NA; clone size: NA; J gene: TRBJ2-1; CDR3 DNA: TGTGCCAGCAGCACCACTTGGGGGAGAGATGAGCAGTTCTTC; CDR3 protein: CASSTTWGRDEQFF
V gene: TRBV5-1; D gene: TRBD1; clone size: once; J gene: TRBJ2-7; CDR3 DNA: TGCGCCAGCAGCGAAGGACAGGCCGAGCAGTACTTC; CDR3 protein: CASSEGQAEQYF